Below are 10 T cell receptor beta chains sequenced from a single sample in a study of T cells after yellow fever vaccination. TCRdb reprocessed the 5' RACE reads via MiXCR and lists one record per CDR3 protein. There are about 45,000 distinct CDR3 sequences in the sample; roughly 7.1% occur only once, and 15% lies in the top ten. This material consisted of CD8+ T cells not binding an NS4B(214-222) dextramer, sorted from PBMCs, taken 45 days after the yellow fever booster vaccination. The receptors derive from a man aged 25 to 40 who received the YFV17D yellow fever vaccine.

Turning to this clonotype: Sequence at one end of the junction differs from germline and may be a read error. This chain uses TRBV30 with TRBJ2-1; 10 nucleotides agree with TRBD2. This CDR3 is 16 amino acids long. Germline-derived CDR1 and CDR2 are GTSNPN and SVGIG (reference sequence). The CDR3 DNA reads as TGCGCCTGGAGCGTCCTCCCTAGCGGGAGTGTCGATGAGCATTTCTTC. This codes for CAWSVLPSGSVDEHFF.

This clonotype was counted ten times or more. The chain is built from TRBV12-3 or TRBV12-4 and TRBJ1-5; 11 bases are shared with TRBD1. The CDR3 spans 13 residues. V shed 7 bases, J shed 12 bases, and the junction held 8 bases outside the gene matches. This CDR3 is CASTRTGGLLQHF. The CDR3 nucleotides are TGTGCCAGCACCCGGACAGGGGGCCTGCTCCAGCATTTT.

Points on this clonotype: A much larger clone sits a single nucleotide away, making a read error possible. The chain employs TRBV6-5 and TRBJ2-1; 10 bases fit TRBD2. Germline CDR1 MNHEY, CDR2 SVGAGI. This CDR3 region has 16 residues. CDR3 sequence: CACSYLLAGAHNEQFF. In DNA form, the CDR3 reads TGTGCCTGCAGTTACCTGCTAGCGGGAGCCCACAATGAGCAGTTCTTC.

Ten or more counts support this clonotype. This chain links TRBV27 with TRBJ2-2; 11 positions match TRBD2. This CDR3 has 18 residues. Per germline, CDR1 MNHEY and CDR2 SMNVEV (reference sequence). V lost 4 bases and J lost 0; bases outside the gene matches: 7. The CDR3 region has the DNA TGTGCCAGCAGTTCCCCCGGGACTAGCGGTACGAACACCGGGGAGCTGTTTTTT. Its translation is CASSSPGTSGTNTGELFF.

This clonotype was recorded many times. The J gene is TRBJ2-3, the V gene TRBV7-2; perhaps TRBD2 as D (5 bases). The V end was cut by 5 bases, the J end by 6 bases, with 18 bases between. Germline assignment: CDR1 SGHTA and CDR2 FQGNSA. This CDR3 is 15 amino acids long. The CDR3 nucleotides read TGTGCCAGCAGCCGTGGTTGGACTTCAAGCGATACGCAGTATTTT. Protein: CASSRGWTSSDTQYF.

This clonotype was counted ten times or more. The chain is built from TRBV20-1 and TRBJ1-3; D may be TRBD1 (5 bases). CDR1 DFQATT and CDR2 SNEGSKA come from the germline V gene (reference sequence). The CDR3 length is 16 residues. Between the trimmed V and J ends, which lost 1 base and 0 bases, there was a span of 13 bases. The CDR3 DNA reads TGCAGTGCTAGAGTATGGGACTCAAGCTCTGGAAACACCATATATTTT. Residues: CSARVWDSSSGNTIYF.

The table lists this clonotype with many counts. The CDR3 DNA follows: TGTGCCAGCAGCTCTAGCGGGGTACACTACGAGCAGTACTTC. This gives the protein CASSSSGVHYEQYF. The chain links TRBV28 to TRBJ2-7; TRBD2 aligns across 9 bases. The CDR3 covers 14 residues. From germline, CDR1 is MDHEN and CDR2 SYDVKM. V trimming: 6 bases; J trimming: 3 bases; junction bases outside the gene matches: 6.

V gene TRBV28 combines with J gene TRBJ1-2; tentative D call: TRBD1 (5 bases). Trimming removed 5 bases at V and 7 bases at J, with 20 bases between. CDR1 MDHEN and CDR2 SYDVKM come from the germline V gene. The CDR3 has 15 residues. The CDR3 DNA follows: TGTGCCAGCAGTCTGGCCAGGGCCGACACCGGTGGCTACACCTTC. Its translation is CASSLARADTGGYTF.

This clonotype occurred many times. The genes are TRBV28 and TRBJ2-1; D might be TRBD1 or TRBD2, each matching 5 bases. Germline V gene sequence: CDR1 MDHEN, CDR2 SYDVKM. This CDR3 comprises 17 residues. Trimming removed 4 bases from V and 6 bases from J, with 22 bases in between. The CDR3 DNA reads TGTGCCAGCAGTTCAAACTATACTCCCAGGGACGGCAATGAGCAGTTCTTC. The encoded protein is CASSSNYTPRDGNEQFF.

This clonotype was seen a handful of times. The CDR3 region is CSANTDPYGYTF. The CDR3 DNA reads TGCAGTGCTAACACAGATCCCTATGGCTACACCTTC. The gene calls are TRBV20-1 and TRBJ1-2, with unresolved D. The CDR3 contains 12 residues. V lost 4 bases to trimming and J lost 4 bases, with 10 bases between them. CDR1 and CDR2 from the germline V gene are DFQATT and SNEGSKA (reference sequence).